This TCR beta chain was obtained from a study of CXCR3-negative and CXCR3-positive naive CD8 T cells. TRB cDNA was prepared as libraries by UMI-labeled 5' RACE. TCRdb re-called the 5' RACE reads; one entry per CDR3 protein, DNA not given. This table holds fewer than 95,000 distinct CDR3 sequences. As for this clonotype: The antigen remains undetermined.

Study-wide results and caveats: Unlike memory cells, which differed, naive CXCR3-negative and CXCR3-positive cells had similar TRBV-TRBJ usage.

The sequence was collected from a human donor in good health. Some clones in this sample may be carry-over from other donors' samples. Material for sequencing was naive CXCR3- CD8+ T cells from blood. The subset: CD45RO-CCR7+CD27+CD95- naive CD8+ T cells lacking CXCR3 (TNR3-).

CDR3 sequence reads: CASSQDRGLAGGSYEQYF. The V gene is TRBV4-3, the J gene TRBJ2-7; lacking DNA, the TRBD2 call made by TCRdb goes unchecked. The CDR3 runs 18 residues. The germline V gene has CDR1 LGHNA and CDR2 YSLEER.